The clone carrying this T cell receptor (beta chain) has a handful of counts. Its target is not known. Trimming removed 0 bases from V and 9 bases from J, with 17 bases in between. Per germline, CDR1 MNHEY and CDR2 SVGAGI. The CDR3 is 15 residues long. This entry is derived from a study of post-analysis software for immune sequencing data. The study's findings and limits: Multiple sclerosis patients showed significantly lower normalized Chao1 diversity than controls did. Higher frequency in patients than in controls was seen for five TRBV segments, with TRBV5-6, TRBV5-1 and TRBV20-1 among them.

Unique molecular identifiers were built into the TCR beta cDNA libraries. The T cell input of roughly 0.9 to 10 million gave approximately 500,000 cDNA molecules. TCRdb reprocessed the PCR reads via MiXCR and lists one record per CDR3 protein. This table holds about 430,000 distinct CDR3 sequences, approximately 38% found once. The clonotype originates from a girl aged 2 to 10 with multiple sclerosis. This chain connects TRBV6-5 to TRBJ2-5; D is possibly TRBD1 (6 bases). Source material: blood. DNA of the CDR3: TGTGCCAGCAGTTACTCATTTGGACAGCATCGGGCCCAGTACTTC. Translating gives CASSYSFGQHRAQYF.